This T cell receptor beta chain was recorded in a study of blood T cell repertoires in COVID-19. At the level of the study: The United States, Italy and Spain supplied acute and convalescent COVID-19 samples. From T cells, B-cell-depleted T cells, or PBMCs came the material, which was cDNA or gDNA.

The authors' processing: Reference gene primers were amplified, and this amplification served to estimate nucleated cell counts. Assay: immunoSEQ multiplex PCR; the TCRdb copy retains only in-frame clones and omits some. That table furnishes V, J and clone size, whereas the DNA furnished D and trimming. The sample has over 85,000 clones; 80% to 90% are singletons. V gave up 8 bases and J gave up 5 bases; unmatched junction bases: 11. The CDR3 runs 15 residues. Germline CDR1 MNHEY, CDR2 SVGAGI. This clonotype was obtained from a man aged 55 to 70 with acute or convalescent COVID-19. Sequencing was performed on peripheral blood. This rearrangement joins TRBV6-5 to TRBJ2-3; 9 positions match TRBD1. This CDR3 is CASQPGDREEDTQYF. The CDR3, as DNA: TGTGCCAGCCAGCCGGGGGACAGGGAAGAAGATACGCAGTATTTT.